Presented here are 30 T cell receptor beta chains from one specimen sequenced in a study of TIL therapy for anti-PD-1-resistant metastatic lung cancer (dated by TCRdb to 2020 to 2022). Using bias-controlled multiplex PCR with the immunoSEQ v3 hsTCRB kit, the TCR beta CDR3 regions were amplified from genomic DNA. Drawn from immuneACCESS, this table holds only the in-frame rearrangements with V and J called that TCRdb kept. Clones are partly lost; checked studies trace under half to an unresolved V gene and leave the rest unexplained. This sample has nearly 15,000 clones in its table, and 86% of those were observed once. The ten largest clones represent more than 0.8% of the sample. What the time point label conveys for this sample: pre-treatment sample, taken before nivolumab and TIL therapy. Sequenced here: blood, sampled at baseline. The receptors derive from a person between 25 and 79 years old with non-small cell lung cancer.

The gene calls are TRBV5-1 and TRBJ2-1; TRBD2 aligns across 10 bases. The CDR3 is made up of 16 amino acids. J was trimmed by 9 bases and V by 3 bases; bases with no gene match: 12. Germline V gene sequence: CDR1 SGHRS, CDR2 YFSETQ. The CDR3 nucleotides are TGCGCCAGCAGCTCCCCTGTTAATAGCGGGGGGCGTGAGCAGTTCTTC. Amino acid sequence: CASSSPVNSGGREQFF.

This sequence joins TRBV11-2 and TRBJ2-3; D remains unclear. The CDR3 totals 12 residues. V was clipped by 8 bases and J by 3 bases, with 9 bases between them. CDR1 is SGHAT, CDR2 FQNNGV, per germline. The CDR3 nucleotides read TGTGCCAGCGGATCGGTGACAGATACGCAGTATTTT. This codes for CASGSVTDTQYF. The entire variable domain, with the rest obtained from reference TRBV11-2 and TRBJ2-3, is as follows: EAGVAQSPRYKIIEKRQSVAFWCNPISGHATLYWYQQILGQGPKLLIQFQNNGVVDDSQLPKDRFSAERLKGVDSTLKIQPAKLEDSAVYLCASGSVTDTQYFGPGTRLTVL.

This chain joins TRBV7-9 and TRBJ2-2; D is perhaps TRBD1 or TRBD2 (6 bases each). The V gene's germline CDR1 is SEHNR and CDR2 FQNEAQ (reference sequence). Trimming took off 5 bases at V and 4 bases at J, with 14 bases between the two ends. The CDR3 is made up of 15 amino acids. The CDR3 loop reads CASSPWGAGTGELFF. DNA for the CDR3: TGTGCCAGCAGCCCGTGGGGGGCGGGCACCGGGGAGCTGTTTTTT.

The chain carries TRBV5-1 and TRBJ2-7; D is unclear. CDR1 and CDR2 from the germline V gene are SGHRS and YFSETQ. This CDR3 region has 15 residues. V was cut by 4 bases and J by 3 bases, with 17 bases left in between. CDR3 coding DNA: TGCGCCAGCAGCAAATGGACCACCGATCGCTACGAGCAGTACGTC. Residues: CASSKWTTDRYEQYV.

The gene calls are TRBV6-5 and TRBJ2-2; 7 nucleotides agree with TRBD1. The V and J ends lost 7 bases and 0 bases, in that order; junction bases with no gene match: 5. This CDR3 contains 15 residues. Germline values: CDR1 MNHEY, CDR2 SVGAGI. As DNA, the CDR3 is TGTGCCAGCACTCCGGGACAGCCGAACACCGGGGAGCTGTTTTTT. Translated, it gives CASTPGQPNTGELFF.

The gene calls are TRBV7-2 and TRBJ2-5; 14 nucleotides line up with TRBD2. Trimming took 5 bases from V and 4 from J; bases not matched to a gene: 3. The germline gives CDR1 SGHTA, CDR2 FQGNSA. CDR3 size: 15 residues. CDR3 bases: TGTGCCAGCAGCAGGACTAGCGGGGGGTTAGAGACCCAGTACTTC. This translates into CASSRTSGGLETQYF.

The chain links TRBV5-8 to TRBJ2-2; 8 positions match TRBD2. The V gene end was trimmed by 6 bases and the J gene end by 6 bases; junction bases not matched to a gene: 16. The CDR3 spans 17 residues. CDR1 and CDR2 from the germline V gene are SGHTS and YDEGEE. The CDR3 loop reads CASTIWGAGAPPGELFF. Written as DNA, the CDR3 is TGTGCCAGCACCATTTGGGGAGCGGGGGCACCCCCCGGGGAGCTGTTTTTT.

The gene calls are TRBV10-3 and TRBJ2-2; 7 bases fit TRBD1. Germline V gene lookup returns CDR1 ENHRY and CDR2 SYGVKD. V was pared by 10 bases and J by 4 bases, with 6 bases of the junction left unmatched. The CDR3 loop spans 13 amino acids. The CDR3 sequence is CATLQGSTGELFF. CDR3 DNA: TGTGCCACCCTACAGGGGTCCACCGGGGAGCTGTTTTTT.

This chain links TRBV6-1 with TRBJ1-3; 7 bases are shared with TRBD1. Per the germline V gene, CDR1 is MNHNS and CDR2 is SASEGT. V was clipped by 4 bases and J by 7 bases; unmatched bases: 7. The CDR3 spans 14 residues. The CDR3 spells CASSGDRTGNTIYF. CDR3 sequence (DNA): TGTGCCAGCAGTGGGGACAGAACCGGGAACACCATATATTTT.

The V call is TRBV11-3, the J call TRBJ2-3; TRBD2 matches 8 bases. V lost 1 base, J lost 4 bases, and 4 bases stayed unmatched. Looked up from germline, CDR1 is SGHNT and CDR2 is YENEEA. The CDR3 sequence is 15 residues long. The CDR3 DNA follows: TGTGCCAGCAGCTTAGGGGGCGGGAGGTCAGATACGCAGTATTTT. This encodes CASSLGGGRSDTQYF.

This clone was detected only once. V is TRBV28 and J is TRBJ2-5; tentative D call: TRBD2 (6 bases). The length of the CDR3 is 16 residues. V gave up 8 bases and J gave up 4 bases, with 23 bases separating them. Germline-derived CDR1 and CDR2 are MDHEN and SYDVKM. CDR3 coding DNA: TGTGCCAGCGCTATTCGTCTCTCGGCAGCGGGAGAGACCCAGTACTTC. Translated: CASAIRLSAAGETQYF.

There are a few counts of this clone. The rearrangement links TRBV11-2 to TRBJ1-5; 8 nucleotides match TRBD1. CDR3 length: 15 residues. Germline V CDR1 and CDR2: SGHAT, FQNNGV. Losses at the gene ends were 6 bases for V and 3 bases for J; bases not matched to a gene: 7. The CDR3 spells CASSLRTGNNQPQHF. CDR3 nucleotides: TGTGCCAGCAGTCTCAGGACAGGGAACAATCAGCCCCAGCATTTT.

The sample holds one count of this clone. This chain links TRBV11-3 with TRBJ2-3, with TRBD1 matching over 8 bases. Germline trimming cut 5 bases from V and 7 bases from J; bases unmatched to any gene: 14. Germline CDR1 reads SGHNT; CDR2 reads YENEEA. The CDR3 has 16 amino acids. The CDR3 here is CASSPTPGGTLNTQYF. The CDR3 DNA sequence: TGTGCCAGCAGCCCAACTCCAGGGGGCACTTTGAATACGCAGTATTTT.

The chain carries TRBV6-5 and TRBJ2-7; D gene ambiguous. V shed 10 bases and J shed 2 bases, with 18 bases lying between them. The CDR3 runs to 14 residues. Germline loops: CDR1 MNHEY, CDR2 SVGAGI. The CDR3 region has the DNA TGTGCCACCCAAAAACAAACCGGGCCCTACGAGCAGTACTTC. Its protein product is CATQKQTGPYEQYF.

The chain combines TRBV4-3 with TRBJ2-3; TRBD2 agrees at 16 bases. Germline trimming cut 0 bases from V and 1 base from J; bases unmatched to any gene: 4. CDR3 length: 19 residues. Germline V lookup: CDR1 LGHNA, CDR2 YSLEER. The CDR3: CASSQEGLAGGGGTDTQYF. The CDR3 DNA reads as TGCGCCAGCAGCCAAGAGGGACTAGCGGGGGGGGGTGGCACAGATACGCAGTATTTT.

The J gene is TRBJ1-3, the V gene TRBV4-3; 8 bases are shared with TRBD1. With 3 bases clipped from V and 4 bases from J, the junction kept 8 bases outside the gene matches. In germline, CDR1 is LGHNA, CDR2 YSLEER. The length of the CDR3 is 16 residues. CDR3 region: CASSQDDRGHGNTIYF. The CDR3 bases are TGCGCCAGCAGCCAGGATGACAGGGGCCACGGAAACACCATATATTTT.

The chain combines TRBV4-2 with TRBJ1-3; D might be TRBD1 (5 bases). V gave up 1 base and J gave up 8 bases, with 12 bases separating them. Looked up from germline, CDR1 is LGHNA and CDR2 is YNFKEQ. There are 14 residues in the CDR3. The CDR3: CASSQGQGGDTIYF. The CDR3 DNA is TGTGCCAGCAGCCAAGGCCAGGGAGGCGACACCATATATTTT.

Only a few counts were recorded for this clone. V gene TRBV28 combines with J gene TRBJ1-2; 8 bases map to TRBD1. The length of the CDR3 is 14 residues. V lost 3 bases, J lost 5 bases, and 5 bases stayed unmatched. From germline, CDR1 is MDHEN and CDR2 SYDVKM. The CDR3 loop is CASSFLTGGYGYTF. The CDR3 nucleotides read TGTGCCAGCAGTTTTTTAACAGGGGGGTATGGCTACACCTTC.

This chain joins TRBV6-5 and TRBJ2-3, with a tentative D call TRBD1 (5 bases). Trimming removed 0 bases from V and 1 base from J, with 8 bases in between. Germline V gene lookup returns CDR1 MNHEY and CDR2 SVGAGI. The length of the CDR3 is 15 residues. CDR3 nucleotide sequence: TGTGCCAGCAGTTACTCCGGCAGGGGCACAGATACGCAGTATTTT. Translation: CASSYSGRGTDTQYF.

CDR3 protein: CASSRDRGYEQYF. The CDR3, as DNA: TGCGCCAGCAGCCGGGACAGGGGTTACGAGCAGTACTTC. The V and J genes are TRBV5-1 and TRBJ2-7; TRBD1 aligns across 10 bases. V trimming: 4 bases; J trimming: 4 bases; junction bases outside the gene matches: 2. This CDR3 spans 13 amino acids. CDR1 is SGHRS, CDR2 YFSETQ, per germline.

This rearrangement joins TRBV28 to TRBJ2-1, with D perhaps TRBD2 (6 bases). This CDR3 region has 18 residues. The V gene's germline CDR1 is MDHEN and CDR2 SYDVKM. V was clipped by 4 bases and J by 4 bases, with 23 bases between them. The CDR3 DNA is TGTGCCAGCAGTTCGGGACTCACGTACAGTTCGATGTACAATGAGCAGTTCTTC. Protein sequence: CASSSGLTYSSMYNEQFF.

J is TRBJ2-7 and V is TRBV10-3; 7 bases map to TRBD1. The CDR3 runs 14 residues. J gave up 4 bases and V 4 bases, and 7 bases lay outside the gene matches. Germline CDR1 and CDR2: ENHRY and SYGVKD. The CDR3 region is CAISGSTQGYEQYF. DNA of the CDR3: TGTGCCATCAGTGGCTCCACACAGGGGTACGAGCAGTACTTC.

The chain joins TRBV28 to TRBJ1-2; no firm D call. Trimming left V 6 bases short and J 4 bases short, with 18 bases between. Germline values: CDR1 MDHEN, CDR2 SYDVKM. The CDR3 runs to 15 residues. This chain's CDR3 is CASRGGVGGIYGYTF. CDR3 DNA sequence: TGTGCCAGCAGAGGTGGTGTAGGAGGGATCTATGGCTACACCTTC.

The gene calls are TRBV6-5 and TRBJ1-2; D is unresolved. V lost 3 bases and J lost 3, with 8 bases in between. Germline assignment: CDR1 MNHEY and CDR2 SVGAGI. This CDR3 is 13 amino acids long. This CDR3 reads CASSYNKDYGYTF. In DNA, the CDR3 is TGTGCCAGCAGTTATAACAAGGACTATGGCTACACCTTC.

The rearrangement joins TRBV11-3 to TRBJ2-1; D not certain. This CDR3 is built from 15 residues. Germline V gene sequence: CDR1 SGHNT, CDR2 YENEEA. V shed 1 base and J shed 5 bases, with 12 bases lying between them. The CDR3 loop is CASSLGLYSNNEQFF. The CDR3 bases are TGTGCCAGCAGCTTAGGGCTTTACTCAAACAATGAGCAGTTCTTC.

The V and J genes are TRBV7-9 and TRBJ1-1; the D is unclear. The V and J ends lost 3 bases and 2 bases respectively, with 7 bases between them. CDR1 and CDR2 from the germline V gene are SEHNR and FQNEAQ (reference sequence). The CDR3 runs 13 residues. CDR3 coding DNA: TGTGCCAGCAGCTTGACGGGAAACACTGAAGCTTTCTTT. As protein: CASSLTGNTEAFF. Complete variable domain (other parts from reference TRBV7-9 and TRBJ1-1): DTGVSQNPRHKITKRGQNVTFRCDPISEHNRLYWYRQTLGQGPEFLTYFQNEAQLEKSRLLSDRFSAERPKGSFSTLEIQRTEQGDSAMYLCASSLTGNTEAFFGQGTRLTVV.

This clone showed up just a few times. The rearrangement links TRBV13 to TRBJ1-5; TRBD1 is a possible D gene (6 bases). Per germline, CDR1 PRHDT and CDR2 FYEKMQ (reference sequence). Trimming shortened V by 4 bases and J by 0 bases, and 13 bases separated the two germline ends. The CDR3 has 16 residues. In nucleotides, the CDR3 is TGTGCCAGCAGCTCGCTACAGGGATATAGCAATCAGCCCCAGCATTTT. Protein: CASSSLQGYSNQPQHF.

V is TRBV5-1 and J is TRBJ2-1; 11 bases align to TRBD2. J lost 3 bases, V lost 3 bases, and 5 bases had no gene match. Germline CDR1 is SGHRS and CDR2 is YFSETQ. This CDR3 is built from 16 residues. The CDR3 sequence: CASSWGLAARYNEQFF. The DNA for the CDR3 is TGCGCCAGCAGCTGGGGACTAGCGGCTCGCTACAATGAGCAGTTCTTC.

The chain recombines TRBV30 with TRBJ1-3; TRBD1 matches 9 bases. The CDR3 covers 11 residues. Germline V gene lookup returns CDR1 GTSNPN and CDR2 SVGIG (reference sequence). The V gene end was trimmed by 0 bases and the J gene end by 16 bases; junction bases not matched to a gene: 4. The chain's CDR3 is CAWSVQGAHYF. The CDR3 bases are TGTGCCTGGAGTGTACAGGGGGCCCATTATTTT. The variable domain in full, with the rest retrieved from reference TRBV30 and TRBJ1-3, is SQTIHQWPATLVQPVGSPLSLECTVEGTSNPNLYWYRQAAGRGLQLLFYSVGIGQISSEVPQNLSASRPQDRQFILSSKKLLLSDSGFYLCAWSVQGAHYFGEGSWLTVV.

The chain employs TRBV19 and TRBJ1-1; D may be TRBD1 (6 bases). CDR1 and CDR2 from the germline V gene are LNHDA and SQIVND (reference sequence). The ends were cut back, 6 bases at V and 0 bases at J, with 11 bases in the middle. The CDR3 is made up of 14 amino acids. Written as DNA, the CDR3 is TGTGCCAGTAGGACAGGTTTCATGAACACTGAAGCTTTCTTT. Its protein product is CASRTGFMNTEAFF.